This TCR beta chain came from a study of blood T cell repertoires in COVID-19. Across the whole study: Samples taken during acute and convalescent COVID-19 were collected in the United States, Italy and Spain.

Between the trimmed V and J ends, which lost 0 bases and 5 bases, there was a span of 10 bases. This CDR3 spans 14 amino acids. Germline V gene data show CDR1 as SGHDN and CDR2 as FVKESK. In the study's own analysis: Using reference gene primer amplification, nucleated cell counts were estimated. Data came from immunoSEQ multiplex PCR; TCRdb stores just in-frame clones and leaves some out. V and J calls and clone size follow that table, whereas D and trimming were derived from the DNA. Of 410,000 or so clones listed, approximately 90% are singletons. Seattle patients were enrolled while actively infected and followed longitudinally.

The chain links TRBV14 to TRBJ2-5; no clear D. This clonotype was sampled from a woman between 40 and 55 years old with COVID-19, enrolled during active disease. The sequenced material came from peripheral blood. The CDR3 here is CASSQDPRSETQYF. Here the CDR3 DNA reads TGTGCCAGCAGCCAAGACCCCCGTTCTGAGACCCAGTACTTC.